A single T cell receptor beta chain is shown here with its context. TCRdb independently ran MiXCR on the 5' RACE reads; one entry per CDR3 protein. The sample lists some 180,000 distinct CDR3 sequences, less than 20% occurring once. The entry originates in a study of T-cell memory formation after mild COVID-19. Study in general: TCR clusters were mostly confined to one donor each.

The sequenced sample was PBMCs or a T cell subset sorted from them (not recorded which). The sequence came from a man aged 18 to 30 who had mild COVID-19 (a few samples of this study predate the infection). Cell type and time point are not known.

The CDR3 bases are TGTGCCAGCAGCCTGGTCTTCTATGGCTACACCTTC. This codes for CASSLVFYGYTF. This chain uses TRBV5-6 with TRBJ1-2; the D is unclear. Per the germline V gene, CDR1 is SGHDT and CDR2 is YYEEEE. Trimming removed 4 bases from V and 4 bases from J, with 8 bases in between. The CDR3 has 12 amino acids.